Each of the 13 T cell receptor beta chains below was sequenced from the same sample in a study of CD8 T cells in ankylosing spondylitis. Regarding the study as a whole: In ankylosing spondylitis blood, a motif of eight highly homologous TCR beta variants appeared characteristic.

In TCRdb, the 5' RACE reads were re-called with MiXCR into one record per CDR3 protein. The profile shows more than 250,000 distinct CDR3 sequences, roughly 8% of them singletons. Their recognized antigens are unknown. The material sequenced was blood, either unsorted or a sorted T cell fraction (not recorded which). The receptors come from a male donor with ankylosing spondylitis.

This clonotype was seen a few times. CDR3 DNA sequence: TGCAGCGTTTCTGTGAGGTACGAGCAGTACTTC. It codes for CSVSVRYEQYF. The gene calls are TRBV29-1 and TRBJ2-7; D is uncertain. The CDR3 runs to 11 residues. CDR1 and CDR2 (germline): SQVTM, ANQGSEA. V lost 5 bases and J 4 bases, leaving 9 bases between the germline ends.

J is TRBJ2-5 and V is TRBV4-1; D ambiguous. V was trimmed by 1 base and J by 1 base, leaving 4 bases between them. The CDR3 has 13 amino acids. Germline V gives CDR1 MGHRA, CDR2 YSYEKL. The CDR3: CASSQGAQETQYF. The CDR3 nucleotides are TGCGCCAGCAGCCAAGGGGCCCAAGAGACCCAGTACTTC.

This clonotype was observed a few times. This CDR3 is CASSDNGQSNSPLHF. CDR3 sequence (DNA): TGTGCCAGCAGTGATAATGGACAGAGTAATTCACCCCTCCACTTT. The chain links TRBV2 to TRBJ1-6, with TRBD1 as a possible D gene (6 bases). This CDR3 comprises 15 residues. The V end was cut by 3 bases, the J end by 6 bases, with 12 bases between. The germline V gene encodes CDR1 SNHLY and CDR2 FYNNEI.

The chain recombines TRBV7-6 with TRBJ2-2; 8 nucleotides align to TRBD1. V shed 5 bases, J shed 6 bases, and the junction held 11 bases outside the gene matches. The germline CDR1 and CDR2 sequences are SGHVS and FNYEAQ. This CDR3 region has 16 residues. DNA of the CDR3: TGTGCCAGCAGCACTGGGACAGGCGGCACGCCCGGGGAGCTGTTTTTT. Translated: CASSTGTGGTPGELFF.

There are a few counts of this clonotype. This chain links TRBV27 with TRBJ2-7, with a tentative D call TRBD1 (6 bases). Germline V CDR1 and CDR2: MNHEY, SMNVEV (reference sequence). V was cut by 3 bases and J by 7 bases, with 16 bases left in between. This CDR3 has 14 amino acids. The CDR3 sequence is CASSFSGQRREQYF. The CDR3 nucleotides are TGTGCCAGCAGTTTTTCGGGACAACGCCGAGAGCAGTACTTC.

Ten or more counts support this clonotype. V and J are TRBV29-1 and TRBJ2-2; D call uncertain. Germline values: CDR1 SQVTM, CDR2 ANQGSEA. This CDR3 is 14 amino acids long. Trimming removed 4 bases at V and 7 bases at J, with 16 bases between. CDR3 in DNA: TGCAGCGTTGGAGGTGTAGGCCCCGGCGGGGAGCTGTTTTTT. The encoded protein is CSVGGVGPGGELFF.

This clonotype was detected many times. The rearrangement uses TRBV28 and TRBJ1-5, with D maybe TRBD1 (6 bases). This CDR3 contains 14 residues. Per germline, CDR1 MDHEN and CDR2 SYDVKM. V shed 2 bases and J shed 3 bases, with 8 bases lying between them. DNA of the CDR3: TGTGCCAGCAGTTTACGGGACATCAATCAGCCCCAGCATTTT. This codes for CASSLRDINQPQHF.

There are many counts of this clonotype. The gene calls are TRBV27 and TRBJ2-7; TRBD2 matches 8 bases. This CDR3 is 13 amino acids long. The junction had 9 bases not matched to a gene; V was cut back by 6 bases and J by 8 bases. Germline V CDR1 and CDR2: MNHEY, SMNVEV (reference sequence). CDR3 protein: CASSFGRASKQYF. The CDR3 bases are TGTGCCAGCAGCTTCGGGAGGGCCAGTAAGCAGTACTTC.

This clonotype showed up just a few times. The chain has TRBV19 and TRBJ2-1; 7 bases are shared with TRBD1. CDR1 is LNHDA and CDR2 is SQIVND in the germline V gene (reference sequence). Unmatched junction bases numbered 4, after V lost 4 bases and J lost 4 bases. This CDR3 contains 14 residues. The CDR3 loop reads CASSNGQEYNEQFF. The CDR3 nucleotides are TGTGCCAGTAGTAACGGACAGGAATACAATGAGCAGTTCTTC.

CDR3 nucleotides: TGTGCCAGCAGTTATGGGGGGCAGGGTGGGCGCGCTGAAGCTTTCTTT. As protein: CASSYGGQGGRAEAFF. The J gene is TRBJ1-1, the V gene TRBV6-5, with D possibly TRBD1 on 6 matching bases. Germline V gives CDR1 MNHEY, CDR2 SVGAGI. This CDR3 has 16 residues. V lost 3 bases and J 6 bases, leaving 20 bases between the germline ends.

In its sample, this clonotype was seen a few times. The J gene is TRBJ2-7, the V gene TRBV9; 7 bases line up with TRBD1. With V trimmed by 3 bases and J by 6 bases, 3 bases remained unmatched. CDR1 is SGDLS, CDR2 YYNGEE, per germline. The CDR3 is 12 residues long. Here the CDR3 reads CASSGTGVEQYF. Here the CDR3 DNA reads TGTGCCAGCAGCGGAACAGGGGTCGAGCAGTACTTC.

This clonotype was observed many times. Written as DNA, the CDR3 is TGCAGCGTTGGCTCATGGGACAGGGGGTCCTACGAGCAGTACTTC. Protein: CSVGSWDRGSYEQYF. V gene TRBV29-1 combines with J gene TRBJ2-7; 11 nucleotides align to TRBD1. The CDR3 loop spans 15 amino acids. CDR1 is SQVTM, CDR2 ANQGSEA, per germline. The V segment lost 4 bases and the J segment 1 base; nucleotides outside the gene matches: 6.

This clonotype came up many times. The chain combines TRBV12-3 or TRBV12-4 with TRBJ2-7; 7 bases agree with TRBD2. The V and J ends lost 3 bases and 1 base, in that order; junction bases with no gene match: 6. This CDR3 region has 15 residues. The CDR3: CASSFPAGRSYEQYF. CDR3 DNA sequence: TGTGCCAGCAGTTTCCCAGCGGGGCGTTCCTACGAGCAGTACTTC.